A single T cell receptor (beta chain) is shown here with its context. The data belong to a study of blood T cell repertoires in COVID-19. Original handling: How many nucleated cells were present was estimated from reference gene primer amplification. This table comes from immunoSEQ multiplex PCR, and its TCRdb copy is limited to in-frame clones, with some not included. V and J calls and clone size are as listed in that table; D and trimming were resolved from the DNA. The table lists 93,000 or so clones, around 88% of them singletons. Per germline, CDR1 MDHEN and CDR2 SYDVKM. V was pared by 4 bases and J by 4 bases, with 16 bases between. CDR3 length: 15 residues.

Material: peripheral blood. This chain connects TRBV28 to TRBJ1-1; unclear D gene. This clonotype originated in a human donor in a cohort sampled during active COVID-19. The chain's CDR3 is CASSWINKRGTEAFF. The CDR3 DNA sequence: TGTGCCAGCAGTTGGATAAATAAGCGAGGCACTGAAGCTTTCTTT.